This TCR beta chain stems from a study of cytomegalovirus exposure and HLA in healthy donors listed by TCRdb under 2017. Background on the whole study: An earlier analysis of 587 of the donors reported about 280 Gb of sequence data and around 100 million unique TCR beta sequences obtained from 180 million or so T cells. Typing coverage differed by locus: A, B, C, DRB1 and DQB1 were typed in about 620-630 donors, DQA1 in about 550, DPA1 in roughly 590, and DPB1 in 400 to 490. Along with the approximately 650-subject first cohort, a separate validation cohort of about 110 different subjects was used. To predict cytomegalovirus infection status, the study brought together high-throughput TCR immunosequencing, statistical association of individual TCRs with disease status, and machine learning. Because of strong linkage in the cohort, roughly five DR-DQ haplotypes were treated as single units for association and clustering. About 320 gigabases of sequencing data and tens of millions of unique TCR sequences were included in an early release covering over 600 HLA-typed donors. The study was designed to test whether signatures of past pathogen exposure could be identified by cataloging public T cell receptors. Across about 370 genotyped donors of the cohort, an average of roughly 200,000 unique TCR beta nucleotide sequences per donor were sequenced, and 15% to 20% of those sequences were non-productive. Of the approximately 400 genotyped donors, over 70% fell in the genetic ancestry cluster associated with self-reported Caucasian donors. Donor age, sex, ethnicity and CMV serostatus were collected together with the repertoire data. The later analysis used no new phenotypic data to find candidate immune exposures, relying instead on TCR beta sequences and their occurrence across donors. A later genetic analysis took genome-wide SNP genotypes for 398 of the 666 donors and used that subset as a discovery cohort. Using immunosequencing, the study profiled T cell repertoires from 500 to 800 subjects and related those repertoires to cytomegalovirus serostatus. In a later analysis, previously published TCR beta repertoires from some 640 donors were re-analyzed and high-resolution HLA genotyping was added so that TCR occurrence patterns could be studied. Class I and class II HLA loci were covered by the typing at four-digit resolution. In an earlier analysis of 500 to 650 of the donors, high-throughput TCR beta sequencing was used to judge whether each TCR beta V gene segment behaved as functional or pseudogenic. Every repertoire in the discovery cohort had been generated on one and the same sequencing platform.

What the research found in general, with its limitations: A cluster of highly shared sequence variants was judged likely to represent a technical artifact of the sequencing pipeline. The study gave a list of around 170 TCR beta chains associated with cytomegalovirus. While some public TCRs were present in many individuals, most TCR sequences turned up only very rarely across donors. Most CMV-associated TCR beta chains appeared to be HLA-restricted in a later analysis, and the HLA associations seemed to be driven largely by CMV exposure. Compared with equally common non-associated chains, HLA-associated TCR beta chains in a later analysis were more clonally expanded and had lower generation probabilities. In this cohort, only TCR beta chains were sequenced, and detectable features were limited by the absence of alpha or paired-chain data. V-gene and J-gene trimming of TCR beta chains was associated with a missense DCLRE1C variant in a later genetic analysis, and the association was replicated in an independent cohort. Because counts were too low, some 16 rarely observed V segments, including chromosome 9 orphons, were excluded from the earlier analysis of 587 of the donors. Sequencing depth was assumed to be roughly uniform across donors in the presence/absence analyses, though that assumption may not hold. A further reported finding was that TCR beta sequences accurately predicted the HLA-A and HLA-B alleles for most subjects in the first cohort. According to the authors, the approach could potentially be generalized to other disease states and immunological phenotypes. Correlated functional status among segregating V segments might be attributable to linkage disequilibrium, but an unknown experimental factor could not be ruled out. When HLA alleles, especially DR and DQ, strongly co-occurred, TCR associations were difficult to assign to individual alleles. The only immune exposure information available for the cohort was CMV serostatus. Three of the identified cytomegalovirus-associated TCR beta chains were confirmed in vitro to be specific for cytomegalovirus antigens. Broadly in line with IMGT annotations, most TCR beta V segments showed up in productive rearrangements about 87% or about 30% of the time in an earlier analysis of 587 of the donors. A later analysis reported that several top co-occurrence clusters appeared linked to parvovirus B19, influenza, CMV and Epstein-Barr virus. Compared with the approximately 700-donor mean, donors in an Asian-associated ancestry cluster had fewer N-insertions in productive TCRs, according to a later genetic analysis. HLA typing was unavailable for some donors at each locus, so association tests used only the typed subset. In a later analysis, around 15,000 TCR beta sequences were associated with specific HLA alleles at a false discovery rate of 0.05. According to a later analysis, TCR association rates differed among HLA loci, with DRB1 alleles showing the most associated TCRs and HLA-C alleles showing the fewest. Because the 87-base-pair reads could not distinguish some IMGT-functional V segments, including TRBV6-2 and TRBV6-3, those segments were excluded. Cytomegalovirus status was reported to be diagnosed by the classifier with high specificity and sensitivity in both the original and validation cohorts.

The cohort consisted of approximately 670 healthy bone marrow donors. At the time of sampling, all cohort members were nominally healthy, though unrecorded immune exposures were likely present. The donor tested CMV seronegative and was one of the 352 seronegative cohort members. Every donor gave a peripheral blood sample, and the peripheral blood mononuclear cells from that sample were used for TCR beta sequencing. Genomic DNA extraction from the blood cell samples was performed with the Qiagen DNeasy Blood Extraction Kit. To prepare the library, the immunoSEQ multiplex PCR assay was applied. The multiplex PCR relied on a mix of 60 forward primers for TCR Vbeta segments and 13 reverse primers for TCR Jbeta segments. The CDR3 region of rearranged TCR beta genes was amplified from genomic DNA with a multiplex PCR assay. The Illumina HiSeq System was used to sequence the amplified TCR beta libraries as 87-base-pair reads. The original methods were these. A later analysis tallied 75 million to 85 million unique TCR beta chains across the 666 repertoires, and some 12 million of those chains were shared by two or more donors. Raw reads were error-corrected and collapsed into unique sequences by a nearest-neighbor algorithm in which closely related sequences were merged to remove PCR and sequencing errors. To assign V, D and J gene segments, CDR3 sequences were aligned to IMGT reference sequences. Each retained sequence needed at least a six-nucleotide match to both a V gene segment and a J gene segment. Rearrangements were called productive when the CDR3 lacked stop codons and stayed in frame with V and J; all others were non-productive. CDR3 was defined by IMGT convention, running from the second conserved V-encoded cysteine to the conserved J-encoded phenylalanine. In an earlier analysis of roughly 580 of the donors, sequences lacking an unambiguous match to a single V gene segment were excluded. An earlier analysis of almost 600 of the donors classified V segments as functional when productive rearrangements were above 56.7% and as segregating when the standard deviation between donors was above 5%. A statistical classification framework was built to diagnose cytomegalovirus status from the catalog of TCR beta chain sequences. In a later analysis, TCR nucleotide sequences were compared against IMGT/GENE-DB human TR gene sequences so that V and J genes could be assigned. In a later analysis, CDR3 sequences and most-parsimonious VDJ recombination scenarios were assigned using the TCRdist pipeline. A later analysis defined each TCR beta chain by its CDR3 amino acid sequence plus V-gene family, and excluded reads lacking a unique V-gene family. To address suspected cross-contamination and a sequencing artifact, a later analysis removed roughly 640 highly shared, low-generation-probability nucleotide sequences. In a later analysis, a clonal expansion index for each public chain was calculated from normalized within-repertoire ranks of inferred template counts. A later analysis computed generation probabilities with a VDJ recombination model fitted to out-of-frame rearrangements, and checked the results against IGoR. A later analysis scored TCR-TCR, TCR-HLA and TCR-CMV co-occurrence with hypergeometric tests, applying a repertoire-size bias correction to TCR pairs. In a later analysis, false discovery rates were estimated by permuting HLA or CMV assignments 20 times. A later analysis grouped co-occurring TCRs with DBSCAN, adding TCRdist sequence similarity when clustering within HLA-allele-positive subsets. For co-occurrence clustering, repertoires with fewer than 30,000 or more than 120,000 public chains were excluded, along with a handful of repertoires with anomalous nucleotide sharing. TCRdb took this table from immuneACCESS and kept in-frame rearrangements with V and J called. Such tables lack part of the clones; where checked against another copy, unresolved V genes explain under half of the gap, and the rest is unexplained. V and J calls and clone size are those listed in that table; D and trimming were worked out from the DNA. The sample table holds 50,000 to 60,000 clones, of which about 80% were seen once. Of the sample, approximately 1.4% falls within the top ten clones.

This clone was counted between two and nine times. It lacks a known antigen. Base quality data are lacking; no much larger clone is found one base away. V is trimmed back by 4 bases and J by 5 bases, and the junction contains 3 bases that no gene match accounts for. The CDR3, cysteine through phenylalanine, is 13 amino acids long. Kept here is only the CDR3 DNA, which spans 39 bases and is read in frame from base 1. The germline V gene sets CDR1 to SNHLY and CDR2 to FYNNEI. The V and J segments used are TRBV2 and TRBJ1-1; TRBD1 lines up with 8 middle nucleotides. The sample taken for sequencing was PBMCs. This receptor was identified in a female donor in good health and CMV-seronegative. The nucleotides are TGTGCCAGCAGTGTGACAGGGGAGACTGAAGCTTTCTTT. This translates into CASSVTGETEAFF.